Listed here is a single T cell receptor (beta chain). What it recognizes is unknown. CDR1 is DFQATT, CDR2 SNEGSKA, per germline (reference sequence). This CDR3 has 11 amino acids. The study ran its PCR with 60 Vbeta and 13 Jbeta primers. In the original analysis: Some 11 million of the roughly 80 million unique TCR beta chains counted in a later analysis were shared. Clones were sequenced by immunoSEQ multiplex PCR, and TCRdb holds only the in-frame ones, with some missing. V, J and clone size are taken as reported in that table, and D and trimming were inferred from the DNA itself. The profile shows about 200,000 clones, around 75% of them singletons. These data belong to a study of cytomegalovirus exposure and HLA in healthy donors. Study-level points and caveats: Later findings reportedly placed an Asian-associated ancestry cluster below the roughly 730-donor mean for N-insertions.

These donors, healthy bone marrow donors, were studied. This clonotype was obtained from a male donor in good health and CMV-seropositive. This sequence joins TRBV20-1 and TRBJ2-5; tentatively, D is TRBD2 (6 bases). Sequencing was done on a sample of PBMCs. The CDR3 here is CSPIGGETQYF. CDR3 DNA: TGCAGCCCCATCGGAGGGGAGACCCAGTACTTC.